The rows below give T cell receptor beta chains drawn from one sample of a study of post-analysis software for immune sequencing data. TCRdb itself ran the PCR reads through MiXCR, one entry per CDR3 protein. The table has about 540,000 distinct CDR3 sequences, around 34% seen once. Sequenced input: blood. The receptors shown here come from a girl aged 2 to 17 with multiple sclerosis. The CDR3 runs from the conserved cysteine through the conserved F or W. A D gene is named only where the DNA matches it firmly. Clone sizes are given selectively: once, few, many, or a class where the clone is expanded.

TRBD1	TRBV4-1	TRBJ1-6	few	CASSHDRDSPLHF	TGCGCCAGCAGCCATGACAGGGATTCACCCCTCCACTTT
.	TRBV6-5	TRBJ2-6	few	CASSLGTGWANVLTF	TGTGCCAGCAGTCTCGGGACTGGTTGGGCCAACGTCCTGACTTTC
TRBD2	TRBV20-1	TRBJ2-1	.	CSALLAGGHEQFF	TGCAGTGCTCTACTAGCGGGGGGGCATGAGCAGTTCTTC
TRBD1	TRBV5-1	TRBJ2-7	.	CASRKTGSYEQYF	TGCGCCAGCAGGAAGACAGGGTCCTACGAGCAGTACTTC
.	TRBV18	TRBJ1-4	.	CASSQTQATNEKLFF	TGTGCCAGCTCGCAAACACAGGCTACTAATGAAAAACTGTTTTTT
.	TRBV29-1	TRBJ2-4	.	CSVVEVWGAKNIQYF	TGCAGCGTTGTGGAGGTGTGGGGAGCCAAAAACATTCAGTACTTC
.	TRBV3-1	TRBJ2-3	.	CASGAGTTDTQYF	TGTGCCAGCGGGGCAGGGACCACAGATACGCAGTATTTT
.	TRBV4-1	TRBJ2-7	.	CASSHTERSYEQYF	TGCGCCAGCAGCCACACAGAGCGTTCCTACGAGCAGTACTTC
TRBD1	TRBV6-5	TRBJ2-1	.	CASRGQGKRVGNEQFF	TGTGCCAGCAGGGGACAGGGGAAGCGTGTAGGCAATGAGCAGTTCTTC
TRBD2	TRBV20-1	TRBJ2-6	few	CSARRGVGPTGANVLTF	TGCAGTGCTAGACGGGGGGTAGGTCCTACTGGGGCCAACGTCCTGACTTTC
TRBD1	TRBV4-1	TRBJ2-7	.	CASSPVPGQGPYEQYF	TGCGCCAGCAGCCCCGTGCCGGGACAGGGGCCCTACGAGCAGTACTTC
.	TRBV5-1	TRBJ1-1	few	CASSFGRGDTEAFF	TGCGCCAGCAGCTTTGGGAGGGGGGACACTGAAGCTTTCTTT
TRBD1	TRBV7-8	TRBJ2-2	.	CASSSFRNRGDTGELFF	TGTGCCAGCAGCTCTTTCCGTAACAGGGGGGATACCGGGGAGCTGTTTTTT
.	TRBV4-1	TRBJ1-5	.	CASSQFGGSNQPQHF	TGCGCCAGCAGCCAGTTCGGAGGGAGCAATCAGCCCCAGCATTTT
.	TRBV7-3	TRBJ2-2	.	CASSLIMGTGELFF	TGTGCCAGCAGCTTAATTATGGGGACCGGGGAGCTGTTTTTT
TRBD1	TRBV20-1	TRBJ2-7	.	CSARDPGQVYERYF	TGCAGTGCTAGAGATCCGGGACAGGTCTACGAGCGGTACTTC
.	TRBV6-6	TRBJ2-3	once	CASRDPDTQYF	TGTGCCAGCAGAGACCCAGATACGCAGTATTTT
.	TRBV5-6	TRBJ2-4	.	CASSFDRRRGQNIQYF	TGTGCCAGCAGCTTTGACCGGCGCAGGGGTCAAAACATTCAGTACTTC
.	TRBV27	TRBJ1-5	few	CASSLQGSGESAQHF	TGTGCCAGCAGTTTACAGGGATCTGGGGAATCAGCCCAGCATTTT
.	TRBV5-6	TRBJ2-5	.	CASSHVVVIGQETQYF	TGTGCCAGCAGCCACGTTGTGGTTATCGGCCAAGAGACCCAGTACTTC
TRBD1	TRBV10-3	TRBJ1-2	.	CAINPGGAVGGYTF	TGTGCCATCAATCCAGGGGGCGCGGTTGGGGGCTACACCTTC
TRBD1	TRBV28	TRBJ1-2	once	CACSPVQGARGYTF	TGTGCCTGCAGTCCGGTACAGGGGGCGCGGGGCTACACCTTC
TRBD2	TRBV7-2	TRBJ2-3	once	CTSSLAGGLGDTQYF	TGTACCAGCAGCCTAGCGGGGGGGCTTGGCGATACGCAGTATTTT
.	TRBV18	TRBJ2-5	few	CVSSPATETQYF	TGTGTCAGCTCACCAGCAACAGAGACCCAGTACTTC
TRBD1	TRBV4-2	TRBJ2-1	few	CASRPDRDEQFF	TGTGCCAGCAGACCAGACAGGGATGAGCAGTTCTTC
.	TRBV7-9	TRBJ1-2	few	CASSLGPRGDYGYTF	TGTGCCAGCAGCTTAGGCCCCAGAGGGGACTATGGCTACACCTTC
TRBD1	TRBV28	TRBJ1-2	.	CASSLPGQGEGYTF	TGTGCCAGCAGTTTGCCGGGACAGGGGGAGGGCTACACCTTC
TRBD1	TRBV5-1	TRBJ2-2	few	CASSAKRTGGNTGELFF	TGCGCCAGCAGCGCTAAACGGACAGGGGGAAACACCGGGGAGCTGTTTTTT
.	TRBV10-3	TRBJ1-3	.	CAISEALSGNTIYF	TGTGCCATCAGTGAGGCCCTCTCTGGAAACACCATATATTTT
.	TRBV20-1	TRBJ2-1	.	CSAPGQVLDNEQFF	TGCAGTGCCCCAGGTCAGGTCCTCGACAATGAGCAGTTCTTC
TRBD2	TRBV20-1	TRBJ2-1	once	CSARAGTMNNEQFF	TGCAGTGCTAGAGCCGGGACTATGAACAATGAGCAGTTCTTC
TRBD2	TRBV6-2/TRBV6-3	TRBJ2-1	.	CASMGLAGDYNEQFF	TGTGCCAGCATGGGGCTAGCGGGGGACTACAATGAGCAGTTCTTC
TRBD1	TRBV4-2	TRBJ1-2	.	CASSRGQDSDGYTF	TGTGCCAGCAGCCGCGGACAGGATAGCGATGGCTACACCTTC
TRBD2	TRBV11-2	TRBJ2-1	once	CASSLEIPSGGNEQFF	TGTGCCAGCAGCTTAGAAATTCCTAGCGGGGGTAATGAGCAGTTCTTC
TRBD2	TRBV15	TRBJ2-4	few	CATSRGPGGAKNIQYF	TGTGCCACCAGCAGAGGCCCCGGGGGGGCCAAAAACATTCAGTACTTC
.	TRBV10-3	TRBJ2-3	many	CAIGVADTQYF	TGTGCCATCGGCGTGGCAGATACGCAGTATTTT
.	TRBV7-2	TRBJ2-3	.	CASSCLGGTDTQYF	TGTGCCAGCAGCTGTCTGGGGGGCACAGATACGCAGTATTTT
TRBD1	TRBV20-1	TRBJ1-1	few	CSARDLRGRGIEAFF	TGCAGTGCTAGAGATCTGAGGGGGCGGGGGATTGAAGCTTTCTTT
.	TRBV5-5	TRBJ1-6	.	CASSLFSPLHF	TGTGCCAGCAGCTTGTTTTCACCCCTCCACTTT
.	TRBV20-1	TRBJ2-5	few	CSAHQGTQYF	TGCAGTGCTCACCAAGGGACCCAGTACTTC
TRBD1	TRBV10-3	TRBJ1-5	.	CAISEGTENQPQHF	TGTGCCATCAGTGAAGGGACAGAGAATCAGCCCCAGCATTTT
.	TRBV29-1	TRBJ2-5	.	CSVGGTHETQYF	TGCAGCGTTGGAGGGACCCACGAGACCCAGTACTTC
.	TRBV2	TRBJ2-7	.	CASSERRIYEQYF	TGTGCCAGCAGTGAACGGCGGATCTACGAGCAGTACTTC
.	TRBV10-3	TRBJ2-3	.	CAISESRGGTASHTQYF	TGTGCCATCAGTGAGTCGAGGGGGGGGACAGCTTCTCATACGCAGTATTTT
.	TRBV10-3	TRBJ2-3	few	CATRFGTDTQYF	TGTGCCACCCGATTTGGCACAGATACGCAGTATTTT
TRBD1	TRBV6-6	TRBJ2-3	many	CASSYGTADTQYF	TGTGCCAGCAGTTACGGGACAGCAGATACGCAGTATTTT
TRBD1	TRBV10-3	TRBJ2-5	.	CAINQDRAETQYF	TGTGCCATCAACCAGGACAGGGCAGAGACCCAGTACTTC
TRBD1	TRBV20-1	TRBJ2-3	.	CSAGRTGVSTDTQYF	TGCAGTGCTGGACGGACAGGAGTTAGCACAGATACGCAGTATTTT
.	TRBV5-1	TRBJ2-1	.	CASSSKPRDSYNEQFF	TGCGCCAGCAGCTCAAAACCTAGGGATTCCTACAATGAGCAGTTCTTC
TRBD1	TRBV5-6	TRBJ2-7	.	CASSLGDRGNYEQYF	TGTGCCAGCAGCTTGGGGGACAGGGGAAACTACGAGCAGTACTTC
.	TRBV7-8	TRBJ2-1	few	CASSDPTGYNEQFF	TGTGCCAGCAGCGATCCGACAGGTTACAATGAGCAGTTCTTC
.	TRBV6-1	TRBJ2-7	.	CASSPTLEERGFYEQYF	TGTGCCAGCAGCCCTACCTTGGAGGAGAGGGGCTTCTACGAGCAGTACTTC
.	TRBV6-5	TRBJ1-3	few	CASSYAASSSGNTIYF	TGTGCCAGCAGTTACGCGGCTTCAAGCTCTGGAAACACCATATATTTT
.	TRBV4-2	TRBJ2-3	once	CASSQGSQGTDTQYF	TGTGCCAGCAGCCAAGGTTCGCAGGGGACAGATACGCAGTATTTT
.	TRBV5-1	TRBJ2-4	many	CASSLGVGVVKNIQYF	TGCGCCAGCAGCTTGGGTGTAGGGGTCGTCAAAAACATTCAGTACTTC
.	TRBV20-1	TRBJ2-7	.	CSASSTGDREQYF	TGCAGTGCTAGTAGTACCGGGGATCGCGAGCAGTACTTC
.	TRBV3-1	TRBJ2-6	.	CASSQVPAGAGANVRTF	TGTGCCAGCAGCCAAGTCCCGGCAGGGGCTGGGGCCAACGTCCGGACTTTC
TRBD1	TRBV6-5	TRBJ2-5	.	CASSYTRTGETQYF	TGTGCCAGCAGTTACACGAGGACAGGGGAGACCCAGTACTTC
TRBD2	TRBV4-2	TRBJ2-1	.	CASSQEVGLAGLNEQFF	TGTGCCAGCAGCCAAGAGGTAGGACTAGCGGGGCTCAATGAGCAGTTCTTC
.	TRBV28	TRBJ1-1	few	CASSSRQANQYREAFF	TGTGCCAGCAGTTCACGACAGGCGAACCAGTACCGGGAAGCTTTCTTT